What follows are 21 T cell receptor beta chains derived from one specimen sequenced in a study of T cells after posttransplantation cyclophosphamide. The assay was immunoSEQ multiplex PCR, and TCRdb's table has in-frame clones only and misses some. The sample yields 25,000 to 35,000 clones, without any singletons. Sequenced input: PBMCs. The source of these receptors is a woman in her sixties or seventies in good health, CMV-negative, and a related stem cell transplant donor.

In this sample, this clone turned up many times. The chain couples TRBV5-1 to TRBJ1-4; 7 bases match TRBD1. The junction had 5 bases not matched to a gene; V was cut back by 0 bases and J by 0 bases. CDR1 SGHRS and CDR2 YFSETQ come from the germline V gene. CDR3 size: 17 residues. CDR3 bases: TGCGCCAGCAGCTTGGTCAGGGGGGACGCAACTAATGAAAAACTGTTTTTT. Protein product: CASSLVRGDATNEKLFF.

This clone was recorded at least ten times. The V call is TRBV15, the J call TRBJ2-7, with TRBD2 matching over 8 bases. The CDR3 sequence is 15 residues long. V gave up 5 bases and J gave up 0 bases; unmatched junction bases: 6. Germline V gene sequence: CDR1 LNHNV, CDR2 YYDKDF (reference sequence). The DNA for the CDR3 is TGTGCCACCAGCGACCCGGGACTAGTCTCCTACGAGCAGTACTTC. Residues: CATSDPGLVSYEQYF.

There are many counts of this clone. The chain uses TRBV11-2 and TRBJ1-2; D perhaps matches TRBD1 (5 bases). V lost 4 bases to trimming and J lost 8 bases, with 17 bases between them. Germline lookup yields CDR1 SGHAT and CDR2 FQNNGV. This CDR3 region has 14 residues. CDR3 sequence reads: CASSSPSTATGYTF. In nucleotides, the CDR3 is TGTGCCAGCAGCTCTCCCTCGACAGCGACGGGCTACACCTTC.

Ten or more counts support this clone. In the same sample, other DNA sequences code for this CDR3. The chain uses TRBV5-4 and TRBJ2-2, with 7 bases fitting TRBD1. Germline lookup yields CDR1 SGHNT and CDR2 YYREEE (reference sequence). The junction had 7 bases not matched to a gene; V was cut back by 4 bases and J by 7 bases. The CDR3 is 14 amino acids. CDR3 amino acids: CASSIRQGHGELFF. CDR3 coding DNA: TGTGCCAGCAGCATTCGACAGGGACACGGGGAGCTGTTTTTT.

This clone was counted between two and nine times. The V call is TRBV9, the J call TRBJ2-3; D perhaps matches TRBD1 (8 bases). The CDR3 has 16 residues. The V gene lost 4 bases and the J gene lost 5 bases, with 20 bases spanning the gap. In germline, CDR1 is SGDLS, CDR2 YYNGEE. CDR3 in DNA: TGTGCCAGCAGCCCAAGAACAGGGGGGGTAGGAGATACGCAGTATTTT. Translating it yields CASSPRTGGVGDTQYF.

The rearrangement joins TRBV5-1 to TRBJ2-3; the match to TRBD2 covers 9 bases. Germline CDR1 SGHRS, CDR2 YFSETQ. The CDR3 spans 16 residues. V lost 0 bases and J lost 9; bases outside the gene matches: 11. The CDR3 loop is CASSLGSGGALQTQYF. CDR3 DNA sequence: TGCGCCAGCAGCTTGGGTAGCGGGGGTGCCTTGCAAACGCAGTATTTT.

This clone was observed at least ten times. The chain has TRBV4-2 and TRBJ2-1, with D perhaps matching TRBD2 (7 bases). Per the germline V gene, CDR1 is LGHNA and CDR2 is YNFKEQ. The CDR3 totals 13 residues. Trimming removed 0 bases at V and 16 bases at J, with 16 bases between. This CDR3 reads CASSQDIGRGHFF. The CDR3 DNA sequence: TGTGCCAGCAGCCAAGATATTGGGAGGGGACACTTCTTC.

This clone appeared a few times. V and J are TRBV4-1 and TRBJ2-2; D remains ambiguous. The CDR3 totals 16 residues. Germline CDR1 is MGHRA and CDR2 is YSYEKL. Between the trimmed V and J ends, which lost 3 bases and 2 bases, there was a span of 13 bases. The CDR3: CASSQVRVRNTGELFF. CDR3 bases: TGCGCCAGCAGCCAGGTTCGAGTTAGAAACACCGGGGAGCTGTTTTTT.

The V call is TRBV7-9, the J call TRBJ2-3; 11 nucleotides agree with TRBD2. J gave up 5 bases and V 5 bases, and 9 bases lay outside the gene matches. The CDR3 is made up of 16 amino acids. Germline-derived CDR1 and CDR2 are SEHNR and FQNEAQ (reference sequence). The CDR3 loop reads CASSALAGGPLDTQYF. CDR3 nucleotide sequence: TGTGCCAGCAGCGCCTTAGCGGGAGGGCCCTTAGATACGCAGTATTTT.

The table lists this clone with many counts. This chain joins TRBV7-2 and TRBJ1-5; D gene unclear. V was pared by 0 bases and J by 3 bases, with 9 bases between. The length of the CDR3 is 15 residues. CDR1 and CDR2 (germline): SGHTA, FQGNSA. The CDR3 nucleotides read TGTGCCAGCAGCTTAGCGGCAGTCCTCAATCAGCCCCAGCATTTT. Its translation is CASSLAAVLNQPQHF.

This clone was seen ten or more times. The rearrangement links TRBV19 to TRBJ1-1; D gene uncertain. This CDR3 comprises 11 residues. V dropped 4 bases and J dropped 7 bases, with 7 bases sitting between them. Germline V gene sequence: CDR1 LNHDA, CDR2 SQIVND (reference sequence). CDR3 amino acids: CASSRAGEAFF. In DNA form, the CDR3 reads TGTGCCAGTAGTAGGGCAGGTGAAGCTTTCTTT.

This clone has only a few counts. The chain has TRBV9 and TRBJ1-2, with D perhaps TRBD1 (5 bases). Germline assignment: CDR1 SGDLS and CDR2 YYNGEE. With 4 bases removed from V and 2 bases from J, the gap between germline ends came to 9 bases. The CDR3 totals 13 residues. DNA of the CDR3: TGTGCCAGCAGCACCAGGGCCAACTATGGCTACACCTTC. Translating it yields CASSTRANYGYTF.

The sample holds many counts of this clone. This rearrangement joins TRBV6-5 to TRBJ2-3; 10 positions agree with TRBD2. Germline V gene sequence: CDR1 MNHEY, CDR2 SVGAGI. Trimming removed 7 bases from V and 0 bases from J; junction bases left unmatched: 1. CDR3 size: 14 residues. CDR3 region: CASKLAGSTDTQYF. CDR3 coding DNA: TGTGCCAGCAAACTAGCGGGGAGCACAGATACGCAGTATTTT.

This clone was seen ten or more times. The V and J genes are TRBV27 and TRBJ1-1, with D possibly being TRBD1 (5 bases). The CDR3 loop spans 14 amino acids. Germline-derived CDR1 and CDR2 are MNHEY and SMNVEV (reference sequence). V lost 5 bases and J 4 bases, leaving 14 bases between the germline ends. The CDR3 nucleotides read TGTGCCAGCAGTCTTCTTTCGGGGGGCACTGAAGCTTTCTTT. Amino acids: CASSLLSGGTEAFF.

This clone was seen a handful of times. V gene TRBV11-2 combines with J gene TRBJ1-1, with D perhaps TRBD1 (6 bases). The V and J ends lost 4 bases and 5 bases respectively, with 14 bases between them. Per the germline V gene, CDR1 is SGHAT and CDR2 is FQNNGV. The CDR3 has 14 residues. The CDR3 sequence: CASSSQGGSTEAFF. The CDR3 DNA reads as TGTGCCAGCAGCTCACAGGGAGGAAGTACTGAAGCTTTCTTT.

This clone has more than one count but fewer than ten. The V gene is TRBV30, the J gene TRBJ1-2, with D perhaps matching TRBD1 (6 bases). Germline CDR1 GTSNPN, CDR2 SVGIG (reference sequence). Between the trimmed V and J ends, which lost 0 bases and 6 bases, there was a span of 20 bases. The CDR3 consists of 16 residues. CDR3 DNA: TGTGCCTGGAGTGTCGGGGGGCTTGAGGGGGTAGATGGCTACACCTTC. It translates to CAWSVGGLEGVDGYTF.

This clone was seen more than once but under ten times. The chain links TRBV29-1 to TRBJ2-5, with D maybe TRBD2 (6 bases). Germline V gives CDR1 SQVTM, CDR2 ANQGSEA. This CDR3 contains 13 residues. Trimming removed 5 bases at V and 10 bases at J, with 20 bases between. CDR3 nucleotide sequence: TGCAGCGTTCTAAGGACACCTGGGGGGATCCAGTACTTC. This translates into CSVLRTPGGIQYF.

This clone was detected ten times or more. V usage is TRBV12-3 or TRBV12-4 and J usage is TRBJ1-1; 7 bases line up with TRBD1. This CDR3 has 13 amino acids. The ends lost 6 bases at V and 5 bases at J; junction bases unmatched: 6. The CDR3 DNA reads as TGTGCCAGCAGCCTGGACAGGTGGACTGAAGCTTTCTTT. This gives the protein CASSLDRWTEAFF.

For the CDR3, the DNA is TGTGCCAGCCGTATAGGACAGACGGGGAACTATGGCTACACCTTC. It codes for CASRIGQTGNYGYTF. This chain connects TRBV6-5 to TRBJ1-2; D is perhaps TRBD1 (6 bases). The CDR3 runs 15 residues. Germline-derived CDR1 and CDR2 are MNHEY and SVGAGI. V was cut by 8 bases and J by 2 bases, with 18 bases left in between.

This clone was seen many times. This chain joins TRBV18 and TRBJ2-2, with TRBD1 matching 7 bases. Germline CDR1 and CDR2: KGHSH and LQKENI. This CDR3 has 15 amino acids. V was clipped by 3 bases and J by 7 bases; unmatched bases: 8. CDR3 nucleotide sequence: TGTGCCAGCTCACCTCGACAGGGAGACATCGGGGAGCTGTTTTTT. Its translation: CASSPRQGDIGELFF.

This clone was found many times. The chain combines TRBV9 with TRBJ2-1, with 7 bases matching TRBD1. Germline CDR1 and CDR2: SGDLS and YYNGEE. The length of the CDR3 is 15 residues. The V and J ends lost 4 bases and 1 base, in that order; junction bases with no gene match: 5. The CDR3 bases are TGTGCCAGCAGCCAGGGGGTGGGTTCCTACAATGAGCAGTTCTTC. Residues: CASSQGVGSYNEQFF.